The T cell receptor beta chain under discussion was sequenced for a study of identical twins. Of note for this clonotype: Its cognate antigen is unknown.

Study-level points and caveats: Where beta out-of-frame sequences were concerned, excess twin sharing was weaker.

From the 5' RACE reads, TCRdb called clonotypes with MiXCR, one entry per CDR3 protein. The repertoire consists of around 530,000 distinct CDR3 sequences, with approximately 16% occurring once and the leading ten covering 0.35% to 0.45%. The length of the CDR3 is 15 residues. CDR1 SGHDT and CDR2 YYEEEE come from the germline V gene. The trim removed 1 base at V and 7 bases at J, leaving 2 bases unmatched. This sample was also put to use in a study of yellow fever vaccine responses in identical twins.

The rearrangement joins TRBV5-6 to TRBJ2-2, with 12 bases aligning to TRBD2. The source is a woman aged 18-35 years in good health. The sample was CD4+ T cells sorted from blood. The CDR3 protein is CASSLLLAGGGELFF. The CDR3 coding sequence is TGTGCCAGCAGCTTGTTACTAGCGGGAGGCGGGGAGCTGTTTTTT.